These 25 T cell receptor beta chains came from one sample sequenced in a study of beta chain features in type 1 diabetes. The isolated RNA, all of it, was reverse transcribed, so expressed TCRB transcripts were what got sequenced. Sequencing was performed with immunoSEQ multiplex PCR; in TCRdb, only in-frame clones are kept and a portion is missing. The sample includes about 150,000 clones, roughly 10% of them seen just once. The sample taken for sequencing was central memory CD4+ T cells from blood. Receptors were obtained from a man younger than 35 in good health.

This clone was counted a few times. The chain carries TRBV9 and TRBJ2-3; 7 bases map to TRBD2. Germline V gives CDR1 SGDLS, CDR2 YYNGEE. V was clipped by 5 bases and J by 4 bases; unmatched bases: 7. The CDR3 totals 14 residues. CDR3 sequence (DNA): TGTGCCAGCAGTCCCGGACTAGAGGCAGATACGCAGTATTTT. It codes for CASSPGLEADTQYF.

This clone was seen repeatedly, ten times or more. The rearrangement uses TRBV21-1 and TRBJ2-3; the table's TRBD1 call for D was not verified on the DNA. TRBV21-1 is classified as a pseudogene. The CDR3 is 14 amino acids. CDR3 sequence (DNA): TGTGCCAGCAGACACGGGACAGGGAAGGATACGCAGTATTTT. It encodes CASRHGTGKDTQYF.

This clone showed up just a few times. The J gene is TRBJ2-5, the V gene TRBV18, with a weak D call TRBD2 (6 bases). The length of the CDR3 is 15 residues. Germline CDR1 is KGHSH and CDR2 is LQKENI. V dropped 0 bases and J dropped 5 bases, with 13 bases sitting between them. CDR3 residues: CASSPPEGFAETQYF. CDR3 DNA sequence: TGTGCCAGCTCACCACCGGAGGGGTTCGCGGAGACCCAGTACTTC. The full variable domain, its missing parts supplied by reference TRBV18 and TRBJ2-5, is NAGVMQNPRHLVRRRGQEARLRCSPMKGHSHVYWYRQLPEEGLKFMVYLQKENIIDESGMPKERFSAEFPKEGPSILRIQQVVRGDSAAYFCASSPPEGFAETQYFGPGTRLLVL.

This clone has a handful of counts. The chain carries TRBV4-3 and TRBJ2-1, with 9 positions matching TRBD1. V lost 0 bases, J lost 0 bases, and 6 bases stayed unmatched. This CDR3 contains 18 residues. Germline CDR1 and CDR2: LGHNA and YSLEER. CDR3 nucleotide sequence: TGCGCCAGCAGCCAAGATCCGACAGGGGGAGCCTCCTACAATGAGCAGTTCTTC. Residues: CASSQDPTGGASYNEQFF.

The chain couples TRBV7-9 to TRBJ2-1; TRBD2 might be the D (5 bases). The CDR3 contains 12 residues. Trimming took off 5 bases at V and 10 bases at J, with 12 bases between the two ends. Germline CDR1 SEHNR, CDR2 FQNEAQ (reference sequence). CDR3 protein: CASSPTAGEQFF. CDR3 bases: TGTGCCAGCAGCCCCACGGCGGGCGAGCAGTTCTTC.

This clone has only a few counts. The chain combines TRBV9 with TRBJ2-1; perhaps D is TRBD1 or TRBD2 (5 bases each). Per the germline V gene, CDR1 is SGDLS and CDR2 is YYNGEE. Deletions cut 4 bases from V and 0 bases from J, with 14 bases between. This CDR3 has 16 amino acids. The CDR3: CASSPPGTSSYNEQFF. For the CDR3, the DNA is TGTGCCAGCAGCCCCCCCGGGACGAGCTCCTACAATGAGCAGTTCTTC.

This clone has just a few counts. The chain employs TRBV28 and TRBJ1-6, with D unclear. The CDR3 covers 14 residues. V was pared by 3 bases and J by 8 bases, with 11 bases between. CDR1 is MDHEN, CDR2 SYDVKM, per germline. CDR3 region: CASSLRTTYSPLHF. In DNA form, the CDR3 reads TGTGCCAGCAGTTTGAGGACGACCTATTCACCCCTCCACTTT.

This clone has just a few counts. The CDR3 sequence: CSVGVQRETAQYF. The CDR3 DNA reads as TGCAGCGTGGGGGTCCAGCGGGAGACCGCGCAGTATTTT. The J gene is TRBJ2-3, the V gene TRBV29-1; TRBD2 agrees at 8 bases. CDR1 and CDR2 from the germline V gene are SQVTM and ANQGSEA. V was pared by 6 bases and J by 10 bases, with 12 bases of the junction left unmatched. The CDR3 is 13 amino acids.

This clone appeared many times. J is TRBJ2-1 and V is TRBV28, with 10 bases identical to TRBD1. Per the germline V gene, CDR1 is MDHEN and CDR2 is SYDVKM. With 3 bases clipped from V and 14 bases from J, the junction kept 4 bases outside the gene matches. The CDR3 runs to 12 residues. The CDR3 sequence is CASSLIGQGEFF. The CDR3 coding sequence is TGTGCCAGCAGTTTGATAGGACAGGGGGAGTTCTTC.

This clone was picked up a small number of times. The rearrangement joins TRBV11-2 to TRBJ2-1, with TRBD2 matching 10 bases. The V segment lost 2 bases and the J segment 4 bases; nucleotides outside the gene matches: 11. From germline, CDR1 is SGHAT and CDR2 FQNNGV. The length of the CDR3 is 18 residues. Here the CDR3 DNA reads TGTGCCAGCAGCTTACTCCGGCGGGAGCGGGGGGGGTACAATGAGCAGTTCTTC. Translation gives CASSLLRRERGGYNEQFF.

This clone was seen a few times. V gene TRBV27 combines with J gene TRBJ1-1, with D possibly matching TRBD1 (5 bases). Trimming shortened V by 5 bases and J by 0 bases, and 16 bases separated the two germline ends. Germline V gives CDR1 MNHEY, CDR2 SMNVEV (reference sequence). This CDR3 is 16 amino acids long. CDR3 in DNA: TGTGCCAGCAGTCCTGGTAAACGGGGGATGAACACTGAAGCTTTCTTT. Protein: CASSPGKRGMNTEAFF.

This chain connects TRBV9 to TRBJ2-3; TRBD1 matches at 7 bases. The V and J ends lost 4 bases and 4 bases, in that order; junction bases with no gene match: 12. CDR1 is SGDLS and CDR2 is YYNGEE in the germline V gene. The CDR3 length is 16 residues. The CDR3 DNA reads TGTGCCAGCAGCCCGCTGGGCAGGGGGACATCAGATACGCAGTATTTT. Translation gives CASSPLGRGTSDTQYF. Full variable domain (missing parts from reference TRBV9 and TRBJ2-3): DSGVTQTPKHLITATGQRVTLRCSPRSGDLSVYWYQQSLDQGLQFLIQYYNGEERAKGNILERFSAQQFPDLHSELNLSSLELGDSALYFCASSPLGRGTSDTQYFGPGTRLTVL.

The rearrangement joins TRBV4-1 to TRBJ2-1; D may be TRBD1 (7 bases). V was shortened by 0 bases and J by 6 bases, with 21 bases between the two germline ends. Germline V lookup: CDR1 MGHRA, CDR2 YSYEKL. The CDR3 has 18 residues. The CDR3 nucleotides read TGCGCCAGCAGCCAAGATGGGTTCGGAGGGGGCGAGGGCAATGAGCAGTTCTTC. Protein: CASSQDGFGGGEGNEQFF.

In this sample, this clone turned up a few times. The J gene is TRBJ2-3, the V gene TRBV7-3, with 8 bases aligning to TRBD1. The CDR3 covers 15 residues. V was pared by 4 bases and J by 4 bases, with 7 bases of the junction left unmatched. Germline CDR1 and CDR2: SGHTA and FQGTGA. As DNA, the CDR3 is TGTGCCAGCAGCTCCGGGACAGGACGGCCAGATACGCAGTATTTT. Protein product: CASSSGTGRPDTQYF. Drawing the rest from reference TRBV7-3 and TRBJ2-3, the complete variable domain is GAGVSQTPSNKVTEKGKYVELRCDPISGHTALYWYRQSLGQGPEFLIYFQGTGAADDSGLPNDRFFAVRPEGSVSTLKIQRTERGDSAVYLCASSSGTGRPDTQYFGPGTRLTVL.

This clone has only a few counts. For the CDR3, the DNA is TGTGCCAGCAGTATTTCAGGTGGTGAAGTTGGCTACACCTTC. As protein: CASSISGGEVGYTF. The J gene is TRBJ1-2, the V gene TRBV28; no definite D call. V dropped 5 bases and J dropped 7 bases, with 17 bases sitting between them. CDR3 length equals 14 residues. CDR1 is MDHEN, CDR2 SYDVKM, per germline.

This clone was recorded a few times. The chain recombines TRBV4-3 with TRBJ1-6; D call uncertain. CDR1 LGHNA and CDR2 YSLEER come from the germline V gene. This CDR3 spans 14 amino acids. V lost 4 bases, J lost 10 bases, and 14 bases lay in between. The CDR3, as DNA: TGCGCCAGCAGCCCCAGGCCCGGGCCCTCACCCCTCCACTTT. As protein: CASSPRPGPSPLHF.

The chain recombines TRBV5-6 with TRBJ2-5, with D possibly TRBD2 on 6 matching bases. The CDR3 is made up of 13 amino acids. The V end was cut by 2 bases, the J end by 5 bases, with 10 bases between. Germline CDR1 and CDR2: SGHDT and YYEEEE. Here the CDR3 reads CASSFTSRETQYF. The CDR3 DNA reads TGTGCCAGCAGCTTCACTAGCCGGGAGACCCAGTACTTC.

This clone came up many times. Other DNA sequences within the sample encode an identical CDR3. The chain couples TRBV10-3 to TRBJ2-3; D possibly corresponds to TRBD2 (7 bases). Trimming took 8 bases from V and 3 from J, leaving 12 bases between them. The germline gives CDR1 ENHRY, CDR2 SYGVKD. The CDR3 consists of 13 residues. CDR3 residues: CAIQGRETDTQYF. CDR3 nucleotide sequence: TGTGCCATCCAGGGGCGGGAGACAGATACGCAGTATTTT.

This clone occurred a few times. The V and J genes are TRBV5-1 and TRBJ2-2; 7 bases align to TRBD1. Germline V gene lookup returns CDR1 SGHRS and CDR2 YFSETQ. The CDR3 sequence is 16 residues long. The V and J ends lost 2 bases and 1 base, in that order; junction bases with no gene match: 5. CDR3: CASSFVRTGNTGELFF. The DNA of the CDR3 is TGCGCCAGCAGCTTTGTGCGGACAGGGAACACCGGGGAGCTGTTTTTT.

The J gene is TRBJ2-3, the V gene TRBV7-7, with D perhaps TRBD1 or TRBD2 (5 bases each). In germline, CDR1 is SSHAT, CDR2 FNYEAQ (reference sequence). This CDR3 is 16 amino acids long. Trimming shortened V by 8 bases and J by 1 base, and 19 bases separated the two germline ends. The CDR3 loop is CASPVGESGRTDTQYF. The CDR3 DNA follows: TGTGCCAGCCCTGTAGGGGAAAGCGGCCGCACAGATACGCAGTATTTT.

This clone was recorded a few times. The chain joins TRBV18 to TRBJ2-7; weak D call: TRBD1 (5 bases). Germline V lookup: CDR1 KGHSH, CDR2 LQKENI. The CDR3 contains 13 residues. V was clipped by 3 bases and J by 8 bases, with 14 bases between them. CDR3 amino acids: CASSPSQGVKQYF. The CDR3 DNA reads TGTGCCAGCTCACCCTCCCAAGGGGTGAAGCAGTACTTC.

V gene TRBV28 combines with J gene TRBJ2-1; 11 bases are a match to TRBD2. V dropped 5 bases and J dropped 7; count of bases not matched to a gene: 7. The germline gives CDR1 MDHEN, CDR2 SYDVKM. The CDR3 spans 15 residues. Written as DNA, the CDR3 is TGTGCCAGCAGTCCGGGACTAGCGGTGATAAATGAGCAGTTCTTC. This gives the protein CASSPGLAVINEQFF.

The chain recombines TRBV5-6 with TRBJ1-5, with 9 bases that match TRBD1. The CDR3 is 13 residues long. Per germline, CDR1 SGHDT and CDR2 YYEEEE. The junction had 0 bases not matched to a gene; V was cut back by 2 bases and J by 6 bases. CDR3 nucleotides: TGTGCCAGCAGCTTACAGGGGGCTCAGCCCCAGCATTTT. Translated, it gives CASSLQGAQPQHF.

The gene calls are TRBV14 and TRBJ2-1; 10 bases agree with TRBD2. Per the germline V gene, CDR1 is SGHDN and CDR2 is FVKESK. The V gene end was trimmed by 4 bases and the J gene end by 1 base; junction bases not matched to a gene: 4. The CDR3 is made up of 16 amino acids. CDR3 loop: CASSRKLAGSYNEQFF. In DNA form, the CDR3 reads TGTGCCAGCAGCCGCAAACTAGCGGGGTCCTACAATGAGCAGTTCTTC.

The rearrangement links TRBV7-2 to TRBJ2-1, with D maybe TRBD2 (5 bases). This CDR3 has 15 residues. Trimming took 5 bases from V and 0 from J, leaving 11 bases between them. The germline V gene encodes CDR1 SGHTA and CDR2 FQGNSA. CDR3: CASSRVARSYNEQFF. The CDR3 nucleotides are TGTGCCAGCAGCAGGGTAGCGCGCTCCTACAATGAGCAGTTCTTC.